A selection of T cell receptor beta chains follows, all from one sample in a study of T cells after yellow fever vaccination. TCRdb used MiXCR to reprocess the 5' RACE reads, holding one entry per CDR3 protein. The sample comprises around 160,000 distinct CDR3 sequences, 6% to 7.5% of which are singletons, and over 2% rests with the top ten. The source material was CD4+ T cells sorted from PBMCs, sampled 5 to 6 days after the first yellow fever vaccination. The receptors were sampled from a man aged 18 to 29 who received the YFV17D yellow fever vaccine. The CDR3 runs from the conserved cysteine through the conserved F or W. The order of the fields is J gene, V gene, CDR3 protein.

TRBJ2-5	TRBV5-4	CASSTSGRDRETQYF
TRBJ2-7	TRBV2	CASRDHSYEQYF
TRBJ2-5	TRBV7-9	CASSLGRPGTYQETQYF
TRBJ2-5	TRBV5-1	CASSLAMAAQETQYF
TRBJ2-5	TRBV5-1	CASSVGLRGNGETQYF
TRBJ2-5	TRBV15	CATSKRTGGAETQYF
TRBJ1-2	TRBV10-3	CAISGSRQESYGYTF
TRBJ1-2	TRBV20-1	CSASVGTGYGYTF
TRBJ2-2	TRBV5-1	CASSFVSGSLANTGELFF
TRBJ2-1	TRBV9	CASSTQGSGYNEQFF
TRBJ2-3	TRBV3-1	CASSLYSGGRGDTQYF
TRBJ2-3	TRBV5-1	CASSLLDPTTDTQYF
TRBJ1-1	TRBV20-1	CSARSTGGGYSTEAFF
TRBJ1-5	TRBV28	CASSLYSPRGPQHF
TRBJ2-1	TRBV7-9	CASSLQGVTYNEQFF
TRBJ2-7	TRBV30	CAWSGLAPYEQYF
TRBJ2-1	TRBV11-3	CASSKGLAGYNEQFF